This entry features one T cell receptor beta chain sequence. Its antigen is not known. This record belongs to a study of OX40 agonist ivuxolimab in advanced cancers. Study-level information: Three patients, one with hepatocellular carcinoma and two with cutaneous melanoma, responded partially. Study results and limitations: CD4+ and CD8+ blood T cells expanded clonally by week 6 at 0.1 to 3.0 mg/kg. In general, CD8+ T cells held more expanded clones than CD4+ did, on average.

The table came from immunoSEQ multiplex PCR; TCRdb's copy has only in-frame clones and leaves some out. Of 55,000 to 65,000 clones listed, 80% to 95% were seen once; the top ten hold 23%. This material consisted of CD4+ or CD8+ T cells sorted from blood, taken in a trial of the OX40 agonist ivuxolimab. This sequence originates from an adult with an advanced solid tumor such as melanoma, head and neck, liver or kidney cancer.

CDR3 sequence (DNA): TGTGCCAGCAGTCCCACGGGGCGTCACAATGAGCAGTTCTTC. This sequence encodes CASSPTGRHNEQFF. The gene calls are TRBV6-5 and TRBJ2-1; D may correspond to TRBD1 or TRBD2 (5 bases each). Germline V CDR1 and CDR2: MNHEY, SVGAGI. The V end lost 5 bases, the J end lost 5 bases, and 13 bases lay between the germline ends. This CDR3 has 14 residues.